One and the same sample provided the 8 T cell receptor beta chains below, sequenced in a study of Ad26.COV2.S vaccination and SARS-CoV-2 variants. Clones were sequenced by immunoSEQ multiplex PCR, and TCRdb holds only the in-frame ones, with some missing. The sample yields 350,000 to 450,000 clones, approximately 83% seen once. Indicated treatment: about 20 received Ad26.COV2.S at low or high dose, single or two shots; roughly five received placebo; per-sample allocation not given. On day 63 after the first injection, vaccine and placebo recipients gave samples. Specimen: peripheral blood, collected in a trial of Ad26.COV2.S vaccine versus placebo. The receptor set was obtained from a person aged 18-60 years who received the Ad26.COV2.S COVID-19 vaccine or a placebo.

The chain employs TRBV2 and TRBJ1-2; D uncertain. Per the germline V gene, CDR1 is SNHLY and CDR2 is FYNNEI. This CDR3 region has 15 residues. Trimming took 1 base from V and 7 from J, leaving 16 bases between them. This CDR3 is CASSEVFQGLGGYTF. The CDR3 coding sequence is TGTGCCAGCAGTGAAGTTTTCCAAGGGCTCGGTGGCTACACCTTC.

The chain combines TRBV12-5 with TRBJ2-1, with 7 bases identical to TRBD2. V was pared by 4 bases and J by 10 bases, with 7 bases of the junction left unmatched. The CDR3 length is 13 residues. Per the germline V gene, CDR1 is LGHNT and CDR2 is FRNRAP. The CDR3 nucleotides read TGTGCTAGTGGTTCGGGGGAGGGCCGGGAGCAGTTCTTC. Its protein is CASGSGEGREQFF.

This clone is a singleton in its sample. One end of the junction varies from germline; a read error may be responsible. This chain uses TRBV20-1 with TRBJ2-5; D ambiguous. The CDR3 is made up of 11 amino acids. Per germline, CDR1 DFQATT and CDR2 SNEGSKA (reference sequence). The CDR3 bases are TGTGCGGTCTCCGATAGAGAGACCCAGTACTTC. Amino acids: CAVSDRETQYF.

The chain couples TRBV27 to TRBJ1-2; D not certain. The CDR3 contains 13 residues. Germline V gives CDR1 MNHEY, CDR2 SMNVEV (reference sequence). V was clipped by 5 bases and J by 2 bases, with 9 bases between them. DNA of the CDR3: TGTGCCAGCAGTAGACACCTCAACTATGGCTACACCTTC. As protein: CASSRHLNYGYTF.

The rearrangement uses TRBV6-5 and TRBJ1-1; TRBD1 agrees at 9 bases. CDR3 length: 14 residues. Per the germline V gene, CDR1 is MNHEY and CDR2 is SVGAGI. J was trimmed by 5 bases and V by 5 bases; bases with no gene match: 6. CDR3 residues: CASSTGGAETEAFF. CDR3 bases: TGTGCCAGCAGTACAGGGGGCGCGGAGACTGAAGCTTTCTTT.

The J gene is TRBJ2-4, the V gene TRBV7-9; D not resolved. V was shortened by 3 bases and J by 4 bases, with 7 bases between the two germline ends. The germline V gene has CDR1 SEHNR and CDR2 FQNEAQ (reference sequence). This CDR3 has 13 amino acids. CDR3 coding DNA: TGTGCCAGCAGCTTGACGGAAAAAAACATTCAGTACTTC. Translated, it gives CASSLTEKNIQYF.

The rearrangement joins TRBV19 to TRBJ1-5; D gene unclear. Germline-derived CDR1 and CDR2 are LNHDA and SQIVND (reference sequence). The length of the CDR3 is 15 residues. The ends were cut back, 2 bases at V and 1 base at J, with 9 bases in the middle. CDR3 in amino acids: CASSIFGESNQPQHF. The CDR3 DNA follows: TGTGCCAGTAGTATATTTGGAGAAAGCAATCAGCCCCAGCATTTT.

The DNA for the CDR3 is TGTGCCAGCAGCTTAGATGGGGAGACCCAGTACTTC. Its translation: CASSLDGETQYF. The rearrangement uses TRBV11-3 and TRBJ2-5; unclear D gene. CDR3 length: 12 amino acids. V shed 0 bases and J shed 5 bases, with 4 bases lying between them. Germline CDR1 is SGHNT and CDR2 is YENEEA.